This T cell receptor beta chain stems from a study of shared clonotypes between healthy human individuals. Every donor was a Caucasian adult from Nashville, Tennessee. V shed 6 bases and J 8 bases; nucleotides not matched to a gene: 9. The CDR3 has 14 amino acids. From germline, CDR1 is MNHNY and CDR2 SVGAGI (reference sequence). In the source study's methods: Filtering differed for immunoSEQ, which gave only junction sequences without quality scores. Profiling relied on immunoSEQ multiplex PCR, and the TCRdb table lists in-frame clones only, not all of them. Clone size and the V and J calls come from that table; the DNA yielded D and trimming. The sample yields about 490,000 clones, 78% seen once.

The sequence was obtained from a woman in her thirties or forties in good health. Some clones in this sample may be carry-over from other donors' samples. The rearrangement joins TRBV6-6 to TRBJ2-2; 7 bases map to TRBD2. Sequencing was done on a sample of PBMCs. The DNA of the CDR3 is TGTGCCAGCAGGATTCTAGCGGAGGAGGGGGAGCTGTTTTTT. Translated: CASRILAEEGELFF.